The present T cell receptor beta chain was sequenced within a study of blood T cells in healthy people across ages. Primed by a sample-barcoded 5' primer and a J-beta primer mix, a second PCR proceeded for about 7 to 12 cycles. Unique molecular identifiers of 12 random nucleotides labeled each cDNA. TCRdb itself ran the 5' RACE reads through MiXCR, one entry per CDR3 protein. The sample includes over 1,500,000 distinct CDR3 sequences, about 50% of them seen just once. Comment on this clonotype: Its matching antigen is unknown. A much larger clone is a single base away; this may be a read error.

CDR1 and CDR2 (germline): MNHEY, SVGEGT. The length of the CDR3 is 16 residues. Trimming took off 5 bases at V and 9 bases at J, with 26 bases between the two ends. The study's findings and limits: The authors considered diversity estimates from one million T cells to be underestimates.

Drawn from each donor were ten milliliters of peripheral blood. The sequencing input was blood. This chain connects TRBV6-2 or TRBV6-3 to TRBJ2-7; D is possibly TRBD1 or TRBD2 (6 bases each). The sequence derives from a woman in her thirties or forties in good health. The CDR3, as DNA: TGTGCCAGCAGTCCACTCGGGAGACAGGCAGCCTTGGGGCAGTACTTC. Residues: CASSPLGRQAALGQYF.